Listed here are 8 T cell receptor beta chains from one sample, sequenced in a study of OX40 agonist ivuxolimab in advanced cancers. Repertoires were generated with immunoSEQ multiplex PCR, while TCRdb's copy carries only in-frame clones and drops some. The sample holds 150,000 to 190,000 clones, 85% to 95% seen once. Sequencing was performed on CD4+ or CD8+ T cells sorted from blood, taken in a trial of the OX40 agonist ivuxolimab. The receptors come from an adult with an advanced solid tumor such as melanoma, head and neck, liver or kidney cancer.

The chain uses TRBV4-3 and TRBJ2-5; 13 bases agree with TRBD2. The germline CDR1 and CDR2 sequences are LGHNA and YSLEER. This CDR3 contains 16 residues. V was clipped by 0 bases and J by 2 bases; unmatched bases: 0. CDR3 sequence (DNA): TGCGCCAGCAGCCAAGAGGGACTAGCGGGGCAAGAGACCCAGTACTTC. Residues: CASSQEGLAGQETQYF.

The chain has TRBV4-1 and TRBJ1-1; D remains ambiguous. Trimming cost V 3 bases and J 0 bases, with 14 bases left between them. Germline assignment: CDR1 MGHRA and CDR2 YSYEKL. This CDR3 spans 16 amino acids. The chain's CDR3 is CASSHPRLRVNTEAFF. CDR3 DNA: TGCGCCAGCAGCCACCCCCGGTTAAGGGTGAACACTGAAGCTTTCTTT.

This clone was recorded only once. The chain has TRBV9 and TRBJ2-3; D gene ambiguous. The CDR3 covers 16 residues. V was pared by 3 bases and J by 2 bases, with 16 bases between. CDR1 is SGDLS, CDR2 YYNGEE, per germline. The CDR3 reads CASSGRGKLSTDTQYF. In DNA, the CDR3 is TGTGCCAGCAGCGGACGTGGCAAACTCTCCACAGATACGCAGTATTTT.

V is TRBV27 and J is TRBJ1-1, with 7 bases that match TRBD1. This CDR3 contains 13 residues. With 6 bases clipped from V and 4 bases from J, the junction kept 5 bases outside the gene matches. Germline loops: CDR1 MNHEY, CDR2 SMNVEV (reference sequence). This CDR3 is CASRATGVTEAFF. DNA of the CDR3: TGTGCCAGCAGAGCAACAGGGGTCACTGAAGCTTTCTTT.

V usage is TRBV28 and J usage is TRBJ1-2; unclear D gene. The CDR3 runs to 15 residues. Germline CDR1 MDHEN, CDR2 SYDVKM. The germline V and J ends were trimmed by 7 bases and 2 bases, with 17 bases remaining between them. CDR3 amino acids: CASNERLSGNYGYTF. As DNA, the CDR3 is TGTGCCAGCAACGAACGCCTCTCGGGGAACTATGGCTACACCTTC.

This chain joins TRBV4-3 and TRBJ1-5, with 8 bases lining up with TRBD1. The CDR3 loop spans 14 amino acids. J gave up 7 bases and V 5 bases, and 7 bases lay outside the gene matches. CDR1 and CDR2 (germline): LGHNA, YSLEER. The DNA of the CDR3 is TGCGCCAGCAGCAGGACAGGGCCCGACCAGCCCCAGCATTTT. Translated: CASSRTGPDQPQHF.

This sequence joins TRBV7-8 and TRBJ2-7; D is unclear. Germline V gene lookup returns CDR1 SGHVS and CDR2 FQNEAQ. V was shortened by 5 bases and J by 3 bases, with 17 bases between the two germline ends. The CDR3 is made up of 15 amino acids. The CDR3 loop reads CASSLARAWVYEQYF. DNA of the CDR3: TGTGCCAGCAGCCTCGCAAGGGCCTGGGTCTACGAGCAGTACTTC. Using reference TRBV7-8 and TRBJ2-7 for the parts outside the CDR3, the full variable domain is GAGVSQSPRYKVAKRGQDVALRCDPISGHVSLFWYQQALGQGPEFLTYFQNEAQLDKSGLPSDRFFAERPEGSVSTLKIQRTQQEDSAVYLCASSLARAWVYEQYFGPGTRLTVT.

The chain carries TRBV19 and TRBJ1-4; 7 bases fit TRBD1. V was clipped by 7 bases and J by 8 bases; unmatched bases: 10. Germline V gene lookup returns CDR1 LNHDA and CDR2 SQIVND (reference sequence). The CDR3 totals 14 residues. The CDR3 loop is CASTLQGGREKLFF. The CDR3 nucleotides read TGTGCCAGTACCCTCCAGGGGGGAAGGGAAAAACTGTTTTTT.